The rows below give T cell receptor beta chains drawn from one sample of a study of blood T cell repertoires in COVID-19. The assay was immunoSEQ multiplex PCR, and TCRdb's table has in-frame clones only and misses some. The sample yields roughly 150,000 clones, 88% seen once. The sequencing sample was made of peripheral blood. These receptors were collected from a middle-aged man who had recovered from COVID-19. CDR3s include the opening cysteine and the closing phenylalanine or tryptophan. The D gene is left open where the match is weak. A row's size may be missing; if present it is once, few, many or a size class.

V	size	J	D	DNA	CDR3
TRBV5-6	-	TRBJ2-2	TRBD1	TGTGCCAGCAGCTTCACAGGGGCATTCGCCGGGGAGCTGTTTTTT	CASSFTGAFAGELFF
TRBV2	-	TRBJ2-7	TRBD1	TGTGCCAGCATTATCGACAGGGGAGTCTACGAGCAGTACTTC	CASIIDRGVYEQYF
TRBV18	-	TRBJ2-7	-	TGTGCCAGCTCACCAATTGGGGGCCGTTCACCCCACGAGCAGTACTTC	CASSPIGGRSPHEQYF
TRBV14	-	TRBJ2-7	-	TGTGCCAGCAGCCCCCTCGGGAGAGACTCCTACGAGCAGTACTTC	CASSPLGRDSYEQYF
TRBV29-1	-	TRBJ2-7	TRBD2	TGCAGCGTTTTCGGAGGGACTAGCGGGATCGAGCAGTACTTC	CSVFGGTSGIEQYF
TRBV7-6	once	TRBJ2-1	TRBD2	TGTGCCAGCAGCTCAAACGGACTAGCGGGGTACAATGAGCAGTTCTTC	CASSSNGLAGYNEQFF
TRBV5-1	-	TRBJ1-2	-	TGCGCCAGCAGCTTGGAAGGGGATGGCTACACCTTC	CASSLEGDGYTF
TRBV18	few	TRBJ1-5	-	TGTGCCAGCTCCCACGTGGAGGGAGCTCAGCCCCAGCATTTT	CASSHVEGAQPQHF
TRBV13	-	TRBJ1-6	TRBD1	TGTGCCAGCAGCTTAGAACAGGGGAATTCACCCCTCCACTTT	CASSLEQGNSPLHF
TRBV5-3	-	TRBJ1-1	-	TGTGCCAGAAGCTTGCTATTCGTCCAGGGTGGGAACACTGAAGCTTTCTTT	CARSLLFVQGGNTEAFF
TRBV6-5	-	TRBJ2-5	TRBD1	TGTGCCAGCTGGACAGGAGAATGGGAGACCCAGTACTTC	CASWTGEWETQYF
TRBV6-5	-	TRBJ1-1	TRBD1	TGTGCCAGCAGTCAAACCGGGACAGGGAACACTGAAGCTTTCTTT	CASSQTGTGNTEAFF
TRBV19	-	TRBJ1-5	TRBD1	TGTGCCAGTAGTATAGACGGGACAGTTAGCAATCAGCCCCAGCATTTT	CASSIDGTVSNQPQHF
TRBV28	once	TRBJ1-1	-	TGTGCCAGCAGTTCTCCCACGCCAGGGGCTCTTGAAGCTTTCTTT	CASSSPTPGALEAFF
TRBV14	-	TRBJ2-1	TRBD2	TGTGCCAGCAGCCCTACTAGCGGGGATGGGGATGAGCAGTTCTTC	CASSPTSGDGDEQFF
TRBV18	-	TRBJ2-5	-	TGTGCCAGCTCACCCCTGCCCAGAACCACTCGCGGGGGCGCGGGGGAGACCCAGTACTTC	CASSPLPRTTRGGAGETQYF
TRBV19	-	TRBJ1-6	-	TGTGCCAGTAGGGAGACAGGCTTCTCCTATAATTCACCCCTCCACTTT	CASRETGFSYNSPLHF
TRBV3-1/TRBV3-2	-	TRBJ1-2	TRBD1	TGTGCCAGCAGCCCGGGACAGGGCATTTCTAACTATGGCTACACCTTC	CASSPGQGISNYGYTF
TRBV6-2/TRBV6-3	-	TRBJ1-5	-	TGTGCCAGCAGTCGACAGTCCAAGAGGCCCCAGCATTTT	CASSRQSKRPQHF
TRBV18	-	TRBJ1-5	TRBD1	TGTGCCAGCTCACCACAATTGACAGGGCATCAGCCCCAGCATTTT	CASSPQLTGHQPQHF
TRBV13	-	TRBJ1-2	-	TGTGCCAGCAGCTTAGGGCAGGGCCCTCACTATGGCTACACCTTC	CASSLGQGPHYGYTF
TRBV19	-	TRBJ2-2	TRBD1	TGTGCCAGTAGTATGGCTTCCGGGACAGGCTTGGTCGGGGAGCTGTTTTTT	CASSMASGTGLVGELFF
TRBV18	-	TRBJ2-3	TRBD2	TGTGCCAGCTCACTTAGCGGGGCAATCACAGATACGCAGTATTTT	CASSLSGAITDTQYF
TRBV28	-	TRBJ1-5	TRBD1	TGTGCCAGCAATACAGGGGGCGCGAGCAATCAGCCCCAGCATTTT	CASNTGGASNQPQHF
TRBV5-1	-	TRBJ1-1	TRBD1	TGCGCCAGCAGCTCGGGGGGAGGACAGGGTGGAACTGAAGCTTTCTTT	CASSSGGGQGGTEAFF
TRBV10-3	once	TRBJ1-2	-	TGTGCCACCAAATCGCCAGGGCATAACTATGGCTACACCTTC	CATKSPGHNYGYTF
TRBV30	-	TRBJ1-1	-	TGTGCCTGGAGTAGGGGGGGCACTGAAGCTTTCTTT	CAWSRGGTEAFF
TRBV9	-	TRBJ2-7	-	TGTGCCAGCAGCCCTTCGACCCCGGGGGTGGAGCAGTACTTC	CASSPSTPGVEQYF
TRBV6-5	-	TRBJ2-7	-	TGTGCCAGCAGTCCGGACAGGGAGGGCTACGAGCAGTACTTC	CASSPDREGYEQYF
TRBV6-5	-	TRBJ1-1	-	TGTGCCAGCAGTTACCTGGTCGGAGGGACTGAAGCTTTCTTT	CASSYLVGGTEAFF
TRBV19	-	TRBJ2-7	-	TGTGCCAGTAGTAACAGTTTCTACGAGCAGTACTTC	CASSNSFYEQYF
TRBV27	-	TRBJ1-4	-	TGTGCCAGCAGTTTGTCGACAGCAGCTAATGAAAAACTGTTTTTT	CASSLSTAANEKLFF
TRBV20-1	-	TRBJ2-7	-	TGCAGTGCTAGAGCGGGGACTGAGCAGTACTTC	CSARAGTEQYF
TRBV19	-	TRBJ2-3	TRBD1	TGTGCCAGTAGCGGGAACAGGGGTGGTACGCAGTATTTT	CASSGNRGGTQYF
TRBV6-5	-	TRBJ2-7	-	TGTGCCAGCAGTTATGAGTACTACGAGCAGTACTTC	CASSYEYYEQYF
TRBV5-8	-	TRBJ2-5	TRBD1	TGTGCCAGCAGCTTGCCGGACAGGGGTCAAGAGACCCAGTACTTC	CASSLPDRGQETQYF
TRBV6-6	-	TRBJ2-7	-	TGTGCCAGCAGTTACTATGCGGGGGCCGTCTCCTACGAGCAGTACTTC	CASSYYAGAVSYEQYF
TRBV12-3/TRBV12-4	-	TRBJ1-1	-	TGTGCCAGCAGCTACGGGACAATTACTGAAGCTTTCTTT	CASSYGTITEAFF
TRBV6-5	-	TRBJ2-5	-	TGTGCCAGCAGGATTACAGGGACAGAGACCCAGTACTTC	CASRITGTETQYF
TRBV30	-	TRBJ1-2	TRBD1	TGTGCCTGGAGTGCCGGACAGGGTGTCTTTTGGAATGGCTACACCTTC	CAWSAGQGVFWNGYTF
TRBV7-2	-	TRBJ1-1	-	TGTGCCAGCAGTCCCAATGCCAACATGAACACTGAAGCTTTCTTT	CASSPNANMNTEAFF
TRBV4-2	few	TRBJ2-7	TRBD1	TGTGCCAGCAGCCAAGATCTCGTCAATCTAGGGGGCTCGTACGAGCAGTACTTC	CASSQDLVNLGGSYEQYF
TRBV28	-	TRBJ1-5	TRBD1	TGTGCCAGCAGCATTTACGGCCAGGGGGTAGGTCAGCCCCAGCATTTT	CASSIYGQGVGQPQHF
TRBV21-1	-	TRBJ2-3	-	TGTGCCAGCAGCAAAGAGTCGGGGGGGGCCGGAGATACGCAGTATTTT	CASSKESGGAGDTQYF
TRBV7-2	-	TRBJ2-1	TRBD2	TGTGCCAGCAGATCTCTCGTCCAGCGGGGGGGCCAGGAGCAGTTCTTC	CASRSLVQRGGQEQFF
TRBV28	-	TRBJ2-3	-	TGTGCCAGCAGTTTACTCGGCGGGGGCACAGATACGCAGTATTTT	CASSLLGGGTDTQYF
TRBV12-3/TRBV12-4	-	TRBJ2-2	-	TGTGCCAGCAGTCCAGGTTGGACCGGGGAGCTGTTTTTT	CASSPGWTGELFF
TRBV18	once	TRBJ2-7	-	TGTGCCAGCTCACCCCCACAGGGCAGTTCCTACGAGCAGTACTTC	CASSPPQGSSYEQYF
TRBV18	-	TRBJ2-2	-	TGTGCCAGCTCACCACGGCAGAACACCGGGGAGCTGTTTTTT	CASSPRQNTGELFF
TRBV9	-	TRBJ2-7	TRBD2	TGTGCCAGCAGCGTAGGGACTAGCGGGAGGATCTACGAGCAGTACTTC	CASSVGTSGRIYEQYF
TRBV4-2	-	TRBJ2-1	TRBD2	TGTGCCAGCAGCCAACTCAAGACTAGCGGGGGAGAAGAGCAGTTCTTC	CASSQLKTSGGEEQFF
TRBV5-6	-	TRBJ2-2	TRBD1	TGTGCCAGCAGCTTTGGACAGGGACGGGGCGAGCTGTTTTTT	CASSFGQGRGELFF
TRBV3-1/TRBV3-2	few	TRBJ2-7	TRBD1	TGTGCCAGCAGCCAAGTACAGGGGTACGAGCAGTACTTC	CASSQVQGYEQYF
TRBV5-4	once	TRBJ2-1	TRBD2	TGTGCCAGCAGCCACGATAGCGGGAGCTCCTACAATGAGCAGTTCTTC	CASSHDSGSSYNEQFF